The present T cell receptor (beta chain) was sequenced within a study of blood T cell repertoires in COVID-19. V lost 10 bases and J 3 bases, leaving 14 bases between the germline ends. Germline-derived CDR1 and CDR2 are LNHDA and SQIVND (reference sequence). This CDR3 region has 13 residues. Sequencing was performed with immunoSEQ multiplex PCR; in TCRdb, only in-frame clones are kept and a portion is missing. The repertoire has tens of thousands of clones, approximately 75% of them found once; the top ten carry roughly 50%. The sequence came from a human donor in a cohort sampled during active COVID-19. Source material: peripheral blood. The chain combines TRBV19 with TRBJ2-3; a possible D gene is TRBD2 (5 bases). CDR3: CATVPGGTDTQYF. The CDR3 DNA follows: TGTGCCACCGTTCCCGGCGGGACAGATACGCAGTATTTT.